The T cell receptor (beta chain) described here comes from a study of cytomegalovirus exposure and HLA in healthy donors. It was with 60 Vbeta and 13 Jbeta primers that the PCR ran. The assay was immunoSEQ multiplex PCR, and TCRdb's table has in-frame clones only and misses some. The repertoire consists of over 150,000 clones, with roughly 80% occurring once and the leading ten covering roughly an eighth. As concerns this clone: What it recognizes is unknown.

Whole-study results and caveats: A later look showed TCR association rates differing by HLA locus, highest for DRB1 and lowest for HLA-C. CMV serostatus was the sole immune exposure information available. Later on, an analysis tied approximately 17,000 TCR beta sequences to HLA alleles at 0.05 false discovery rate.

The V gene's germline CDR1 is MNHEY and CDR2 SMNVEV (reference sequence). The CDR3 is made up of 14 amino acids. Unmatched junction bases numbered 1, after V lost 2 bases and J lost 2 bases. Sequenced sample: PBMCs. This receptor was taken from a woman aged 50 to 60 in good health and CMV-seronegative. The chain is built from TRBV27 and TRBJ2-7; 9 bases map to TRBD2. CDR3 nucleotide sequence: TGTGCCAGCAGTTTAAGCGGGGGGACCTACGAGCAGTACTTC. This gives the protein CASSLSGGTYEQYF.